The 7 T cell receptor beta chains presented below share a single source sample, sequenced in a study of T cells in Graves' hyperthyroidism and ophthalmopathy. What was amplified from RNA transcripts were TCR beta CDR3 regions. HTBI primers drove first-round RT-PCR of the TCR CDR3. TCRdb ran MiXCR on the multiplex PCR reads and lists one entry per CDR3 protein. The table records about 840,000 distinct CDR3 sequences, 35% to 40% of them present only once. Sequencing was carried out using blood. The receptors stem from a man younger than 35 with Graves' hyperthyroidism.

This clonotype was found a few times. The chain couples TRBV19 to TRBJ1-2, with TRBD1 identical over 9 bases. V was pared by 7 bases and J by 4 bases, with 10 bases of the junction left unmatched. The germline V gene encodes CDR1 LNHDA and CDR2 SQIVND (reference sequence). The length of the CDR3 is 15 residues. This CDR3 reads CASTPIPGQGYGYTF. In nucleotides, the CDR3 is TGTGCCAGTACCCCGATCCCGGGACAGGGCTATGGCTACACCTTC.

This clonotype showed up many times. This chain links TRBV15 with TRBJ2-7, with a tentative D call TRBD1 (6 bases). CDR3 size: 15 residues. V was shortened by 3 bases and J by 7 bases, with 19 bases between the two germline ends. Per the germline V gene, CDR1 is LNHNV and CDR2 is YYDKDF (reference sequence). The CDR3 coding sequence is TGTGCCACCAGCAGCCGTCTCGAGGGGGTGCAAGAGCAGTACTTC. Protein: CATSSRLEGVQEQYF.

This sequence joins TRBV29-1 and TRBJ1-2, with 10 bases aligning to TRBD1. The CDR3 runs 14 residues. Germline CDR1 and CDR2: SQVTM and ANQGSEA. V shed 5 bases and J 6 bases; nucleotides not matched to a gene: 9. The CDR3 DNA is TGCAGCGTTCCTGCCGGGACAGGGGAAGATGGCTACACCTTC. It translates to CSVPAGTGEDGYTF.

A few counts support this clonotype. This sequence joins TRBV7-9 and TRBJ1-4; no definite D call. Deletions cut 2 bases from V and 4 bases from J, with 14 bases between. The CDR3 sequence is 16 residues long. Germline loops: CDR1 SEHNR, CDR2 FQNEAQ (reference sequence). The CDR3 DNA is TGTGCCAGCAGCTTAACAAAGACACTTCTTAATGAAAAACTGTTTTTT. It yields the protein CASSLTKTLLNEKLFF.

V is TRBV12-3 or TRBV12-4 and J is TRBJ1-4; 8 nucleotides line up with TRBD1. The CDR3 loop spans 13 amino acids. After removal of 10 bases from V and 9 bases from J, the junction contained 10 bases not matched to a gene. DNA of the CDR3: TGTGCCACCCTTGACAGGGGAGGAAAAAAACTGTTTTTT. The encoded protein is CATLDRGGKKLFF.

This clonotype was observed a handful of times. This rearrangement joins TRBV12-3 or TRBV12-4 to TRBJ1-1, with 7 nucleotides matching TRBD1. V gave up 4 bases and J gave up 1 base; unmatched junction bases: 3. This CDR3 is 14 amino acids long. The CDR3 sequence is CASSYTGENTEAFF. CDR3 nucleotide sequence: TGTGCCAGCAGTTACACAGGGGAGAACACTGAAGCTTTCTTT.

The chain recombines TRBV7-8 with TRBJ2-6; D not certain. The CDR3 runs 15 residues. Deletions cut 5 bases from V and 12 bases from J, with 20 bases between. Per germline, CDR1 SGHVS and CDR2 FQNEAQ. For the CDR3, the DNA is TGTGCCAGCAGCCCCGACGCGGCCCACTATGGCGTCCTGACTTTC. It encodes CASSPDAAHYGVLTF. Complete variable domain (other parts from reference TRBV7-8 and TRBJ2-6): GAGVSQSPRYKVAKRGQDVALRCDPISGHVSLFWYQQALGQGPEFLTYFQNEAQLDKSGLPSDRFFAERPEGSVSTLKIQRTQQEDSAVYLCASSPDAAHYGVLTFGAGSRLTVL.